The clone carrying this T cell receptor beta chain was detected only a few times. Its antigen is unknown. This entry is derived from a study of T cell responses to AZD1222 COVID-19 vaccine. General observations from the study: The repertoires were collected only after the peak T cell response.

V lost 3 bases and J lost 3, with 14 bases in between. The CDR3 is made up of 16 amino acids. From germline, CDR1 is KGHDR and CDR2 SFDVKD. Clones were read by immunoSEQ multiplex PCR, and TCRdb kept only the in-frame ones, dropping some. The sample includes about 200,000 clones, more than 90% seen only once; the top ten take around 3.6%. The V and J genes are TRBV24-1 and TRBJ2-1, with D perhaps matching TRBD1 (6 bases). Sequenced material: peripheral blood, taken 28 days after the second dose of the MenACWY control vaccine. The clonotype originates from an adult who received the MenACWY meningococcal vaccine as a control. As DNA, the CDR3 is TGTGCCACCAGTGATCCCCAGGGGAGTGGCTACAATGAGCAGTTCTTC. Translated: CATSDPQGSGYNEQFF.